This TCR beta chain derives from a study of T cells in Graves' hyperthyroidism and ophthalmopathy. Whole-study context: Blood from the periphery was taken at initial diagnosis, before any treatment.

Disease duration was under 3 months in the ophthalmopathy patients, who also had a Clinical Activity Score of at least 3 and a NOSPECS grade of at least 4. The study left out patients who had uncontrolled infection, other autoimmune disease, pregnancy or lactation. General study results and limits: The model's output predicted ophthalmopathy at a median of about 6.5 months prior to onset.

Amplified TCR beta CDR3 regions derived from RNA transcripts. A set of HTBI primers served as the primers for a first-round RT-PCR of the TCR CDR3. One entry per CDR3 protein results from TCRdb running MiXCR on the multiplex PCR reads. Counted here are tens of thousands of distinct CDR3 sequences, 52% occurring once; the ten biggest clones make up around a quarter. At least ten counts were recorded for this clonotype. Its antigen is still unknown. The CDR3 contains 14 residues. V lost 5 bases and J lost 4, with 11 bases in between. The germline V gene encodes CDR1 LGHDT and CDR2 YNNKEL (reference sequence).

This sequence was found in a woman in her forties with Graves' ophthalmopathy. This rearrangement joins TRBV3-1 to TRBJ1-4; a possible D gene is TRBD1 (5 bases). Input material: blood. In DNA, the CDR3 is TGTGCCAGCAGCGACGACAGTGGTAATGAAAAACTGTTTTTT. Encoded protein: CASSDDSGNEKLFF. The entire variable domain, with the rest obtained from reference TRBV3-1 and TRBJ1-4, is as follows: DTAVSQTPKYLVTQMGNDKSIKCEQNLGHDTMYWYKQDSKKFLKIMFSYNNKELIINETVPNRFSPKSPDKAHLNLHINSLELGDSAVYFCASSDDSGNEKLFFGSGTQLSVL.